The entry below gives a single T cell receptor beta chain sequence along with its context. No cognate antigen has been identified for it. Per-base quality was not reported, and no clone a single base away is much larger than it. The data originate from a study of T cell responses to AZD1222 COVID-19 vaccine (dated by TCRdb to about 2021). In terms of the full investigation: A total of just over 230 trial participants underwent TCR sequencing, of whom around 200 received two doses of AZD1222 and 26 received two doses of the MenACWY control vaccine. Enrollment into the trials was organized by age into subgroups of 18-55, 56-69 and 70-plus years, and those subgroups contained roughly 140, 27 and 60 TCR-sequenced participants, respectively.

General conclusions and limits of the study: Participants were mostly white British and included more females than males, and it was suggested by the authors that clonal diversity may have been underestimated. Nearly half of unique spike-specific TCRs reportedly recognized epitopes outside regions mutated in the B.1.351 and B.1.1.7 variants. Conclusions about previously exposed vaccinees are limited because only a handful of AZD1222 recipients were SARS-CoV-2 seropositive at baseline. Because no day 14 peak-response samples were available, repertoires were characterized only after the peak T cell response. After two AZD1222 doses, both the breadth and the depth of spike-specific TCRs were significantly higher than at day 0 and than in MenACWY recipients. The 56-69-year group was small, and its depth increase did not reach significance, likely because of low power. The whole spike protein was spanned by vaccine-associated CD4 TCRs, and dominant responses were seen in regions 160-218 and 743-854.

The CDR3 regions of human TCRbeta chains were subjected to immunosequencing. Under the source paper's analysis protocol: Repertoire TCRs were checked for matches against a reference library of SARS-CoV-2-specific TCRs that had been generated using the MIRA antigen-specificity platform. Breadth was defined as the fraction of unique TCRs that were SARS-CoV-2-associated. Depth was defined as the fraction of total T cells that were SARS-CoV-2-associated. Using the MIRA data, each spike-specific TCR was assigned both to the spike region to which the TCR was reactive and to a CD4 or CD8 class. Log10-transformed breadth and depth values were compared by one-way ANOVA with Sidak's multiple comparisons tests. TCRdb took over this immuneACCESS table, retaining in-frame rearrangements with V and J assigned. Such tables are incomplete; in checked studies, under half of the missing clones stem from an unresolved V gene, and the remainder is unexplained. The V and J calls and clone size are taken from that table; D and trimming were inferred from the DNA. Across this sample there are some 67,000 clones, with roughly 80% seen only once. Approximately 5.9% of the sample comes from the top ten.

V was cut back by 1 base and J by 4 bases, leaving a gap of 21 bases between them. The cysteine opens and the phenylalanine closes a CDR3 of 18 amino acids. CDR3 DNA only is kept here, 54 bases in frame from base 1. CDR1 is given as SGDLS and CDR2 as YYNGEE, both from the germline V gene. This sample's time point label indicates: about 28 days (+/-7) after the second vaccine dose. AZD1222 recipients with second doses at about 4 weeks or about 12 weeks were pooled, because spike-specific TCR depth and breadth did not differ between schedules. Samples from vaccinated people were obtained from the UK trials COV001 and COV002, which included a single-blind randomized controlled phase 2/3 trial of AZD1222 (ChAdOx1 nCoV-19) in healthy adults. Trial participant PBMC samples were collected at day 0 and day 28 after the second dose for TCRbeta chain sequencing.

The sequence is built from TRBV9 and TRBJ1-3; the D gene assignment is ambiguous. Here the sequenced sample was peripheral blood, taken 28 days after the second AZD1222 dose. The receptor's source is an adult who received the AZD1222 COVID-19 vaccine. The CDR3 protein: CASSVFEIGNVAGNTIYF. The nucleotide sequence is given as TGTGCCAGCAGCGTATTCGAGATAGGGAACGTCGCAGGAAACACCATATATTTT.